This T cell receptor (beta chain) is from a study of blood T cell repertoires in COVID-19. At the level of the study: Nucleic acid was either cDNA or gDNA, and it came from T cells, B-cell-depleted T cells, or PBMCs.

Libraries were prepared by immunoSEQ multiplex PCR; TCRdb keeps only in-frame clonotypes and omits some of them. The data hold under 300,000 clones, with around four fifths observed a single time. In germline, CDR1 is MNHEY, CDR2 SMNVEV (reference sequence). Between the trimmed V and J ends, which lost 8 bases and 6 bases, there was a span of 19 bases. The CDR3 extends over 14 amino acids. The chain couples TRBV27 to TRBJ1-1; perhaps TRBD1 as D (5 bases). Sequenced sample: peripheral blood. This clonotype was obtained from a woman aged 35 to 49 with active or convalescent COVID-19. The CDR3 sequence is CASGSGRVGSEAFF. CDR3 in DNA: TGTGCCAGCGGATCAGGGAGGGTCGGGTCTGAAGCTTTCTTT.